One sample yielded the 9 T cell receptor beta chains listed below, sequenced in a study of blood T cell repertoires in COVID-19. The data were produced by immunoSEQ multiplex PCR, yet TCRdb's version contains in-frame clones alone and is incomplete. The sample lists some 90,000 clones, 80% to 90% occurring once. Sequencing was carried out using peripheral blood. The receptor set was obtained from a man aged 45-65 years with acute or convalescent COVID-19.

The chain employs TRBV29-1 and TRBJ2-3, with 15 positions matching TRBD2. The CDR3 extends over 15 amino acids. V lost 4 bases, J lost 3 bases, and 2 bases stayed unmatched. CDR1 is SQVTM, CDR2 ANQGSEA, per germline. The CDR3 spells CSVGTSGGATDTQYF. The CDR3 DNA sequence: TGCAGCGTTGGGACTAGCGGGGGGGCTACAGATACGCAGTATTTT.

The chain combines TRBV6-6 with TRBJ2-1; 9 nucleotides line up with TRBD2. CDR1 is MNHNY, CDR2 SVGAGI, per germline (reference sequence). CDR3 length equals 14 residues. V shed 8 bases and J 8 bases; nucleotides not matched to a gene: 10. The CDR3 DNA reads TGTGCCAGCTCGCTAGCGGGGAACGGATATGAGCAGTTCTTC. Translation: CASSLAGNGYEQFF.

The chain joins TRBV27 to TRBJ1-2, with D hard to call. The CDR3 spans 11 residues. Between the trimmed V and J ends, which lost 5 bases and 7 bases, there was a span of 8 bases. CDR1 and CDR2 from the germline V gene are MNHEY and SMNVEV (reference sequence). CDR3 DNA sequence: TGTGCCAGCAGTCCGGGGTCTGGCTACACCTTC. Translated, it gives CASSPGSGYTF.

The V and J genes are TRBV11-1 and TRBJ1-5; perhaps TRBD1 as D (5 bases). In germline, CDR1 is SGHAT, CDR2 FQDESV (reference sequence). V was shortened by 3 bases and J by 2 bases, with 5 bases between the two germline ends. This CDR3 spans 13 amino acids. Here the CDR3 DNA reads TGTGCCAGCAGCTTGGGGCGCAATCAGCCCCAGCATTTT. It translates to CASSLGRNQPQHF.

This clone was detected once. The chain uses TRBV3-1 (or the pseudogene TRBV3-2) and TRBJ1-1; D remains unclear. The V gene's germline CDR1 is LGHDT and CDR2 YNNKEL (reference sequence). The V and J ends lost 0 bases and 4 bases respectively, with 12 bases between them. This CDR3 is 15 amino acids long. CDR3 in amino acids: CASSQDGGRVTEAFF. DNA of the CDR3: TGTGCCAGCAGCCAAGATGGAGGGAGAGTCACTGAAGCTTTCTTT.

This clone has a single count. The chain has TRBV19 and TRBJ2-5; D perhaps matches TRBD1 (6 bases). In germline, CDR1 is LNHDA, CDR2 SQIVND (reference sequence). V gave up 2 bases and J gave up 7 bases, with 11 bases separating them. The CDR3 totals 13 residues. CDR3: CASSISEGGTQYF. The CDR3 nucleotides read TGTGCCAGTAGTATAAGCGAAGGGGGGACCCAGTACTTC. The complete variable domain, with remaining parts taken from reference TRBV19 and TRBJ2-5, reads DGGITQSPKYLFRKEGQNVTLSCEQNLNHDAMYWYRQDPGQGLRLIYYSQIVNDFQKGDIAEGYSVSREKKESFPLTVTSAQKNPTAFYLCASSISEGGTQYFGPGTRLLVL.

This chain connects TRBV7-8 to TRBJ2-7; 10 bases are shared with TRBD2. CDR3 length equals 16 residues. The V gene's germline CDR1 is SGHVS and CDR2 FQNEAQ. Losses at the gene ends were 5 bases for V and 0 bases for J; bases not matched to a gene: 7. DNA of the CDR3: TGTGCCAGCAGCGTTACTAGCGGGGAGAGCTCCTACGAGCAGTACGTC. Translating it yields CASSVTSGESSYEQYV.

This clone was observed once. The chain joins TRBV6-5 to TRBJ2-1, with D perhaps TRBD2 (5 bases). This CDR3 has 15 amino acids. Germline values: CDR1 MNHEY, CDR2 SVGAGI. V lost 0 bases, J lost 6 bases, and 12 bases lay in between. CDR3 protein: CASSYSTSYLNEQFF. The CDR3 nucleotides are TGTGCCAGCAGTTACTCAACTAGTTATCTCAATGAGCAGTTCTTC.

This clone has a single count. The chain has TRBV18 and TRBJ2-7, with 13 bases lining up with TRBD2. The CDR3 is made up of 15 amino acids. Germline V gene lookup returns CDR1 KGHSH and CDR2 LQKENI. V lost 6 bases to trimming and J lost 7 bases; unmatched junction nucleotides: 9. CDR3 sequence reads: CASSPRGLAGEEQYF. CDR3 bases: TGTGCCAGCTCCCCCCGAGGACTAGCGGGGGAGGAGCAGTACTTC.